Listed below are T cell receptor beta chains from one sample, sequenced in a study of T cell responses to AZD1222 COVID-19 vaccine. Sequencing was performed with immunoSEQ multiplex PCR; in TCRdb, only in-frame clones are kept and a portion is missing. The sample has some 97,000 clones, 85% to 95% seen once; the top ten hold roughly 1.8%. The material sequenced was peripheral blood, taken on day 0 of AZD1222 vaccination. Receptors originate from an adult in good health. The CDR3 runs from the conserved cysteine through the conserved F or W. D genes are given only for firm matches. Only some rows state a clone size, as once, few, many or a class for expanded clones.

size: -; V: TRBV5-1; J: TRBJ2-2; D: -; DNA: TGCGCCAGCAGCTACCAATACACCGGGGAGCTGTTTTTT; CDR3: CASSYQYTGELFF
size: -; V: TRBV5-1; J: TRBJ1-5; D: -; DNA: TGCGCCAGCAGCTTGGCGGGTAATAGCAATCAGCCCCAGCATTTT; CDR3: CASSLAGNSNQPQHF
size: medium-sized; V: TRBV29-1; J: TRBJ2-1; D: TRBD1; DNA: TGCAGCGCCCGACGGGACAGGGTCACTAACAATGAGCAGTTCTTC; CDR3: CSARRDRVTNNEQFF
size: once; V: TRBV27; J: TRBJ2-7; D: TRBD2; DNA: TGTGCCAGCAGTATGGCCCGGGACTACATCTACGAGCAGTACTTC; CDR3: CASSMARDYIYEQYF
size: few; V: TRBV19; J: TRBJ2-1; D: -; DNA: TGTGCCAGTAGTCAACCCCGGTTGGACTACAATGAGCAGTTCTTC; CDR3: CASSQPRLDYNEQFF
size: -; V: TRBV4-1; J: TRBJ1-3; D: TRBD1; DNA: TGCGCCAGCAGCCAAGTATCTGCGGGACAGGGTGTCCTATCCTCTGGAAACACCATATATTTT; CDR3: CASSQVSAGQGVLSSGNTIYF
size: -; V: TRBV28; J: TRBJ1-1; D: -; DNA: TGTGCCAGCAGTTCCCTCCTCCGGGAAGCTTTCTTT; CDR3: CASSSLLREAFF
size: -; V: TRBV4-1; J: TRBJ1-5; D: -; DNA: TGCGCCAGCAGCCAAGAGAGGGCGGTGCTTCGGAGCAATCAGCCCCAGCATTTT; CDR3: CASSQERAVLRSNQPQHF
size: -; V: TRBV28; J: TRBJ1-3; D: TRBD1; DNA: TGTGCCAGCAGATCGAACAGGGGGCGGAGAGGAAACACCATATATTTT; CDR3: CASRSNRGRRGNTIYF
size: once; V: TRBV3-1/TRBV3-2; J: TRBJ1-3; D: -; DNA: TGTGCCAGCAGCCCCCTGGGGTACTCTGGAAACACCATATATTTT; CDR3: CASSPLGYSGNTIYF
size: -; V: TRBV5-1; J: TRBJ2-1; D: -; DNA: TGCGCCAGCAGCTTGATTGAGATCAATGAGCAGTTCTTC; CDR3: CASSLIEINEQFF
size: -; V: TRBV6-5; J: TRBJ1-2; D: TRBD1; DNA: TGTGCCAGCAGGATCGACAGGGTCGGGTATGGCTACACCTTC; CDR3: CASRIDRVGYGYTF
size: -; V: TRBV28; J: TRBJ2-3; D: TRBD2; DNA: TGTGCCAGCAGTTGGGCCGGTGAGGCGGGAGGACCCCGTAGCACAGATACGCAGTATTTT; CDR3: CASSWAGEAGGPRSTDTQYF
size: -; V: TRBV2; J: TRBJ1-1; D: -; DNA: TGTGCCAGATCCGGTCCAGGGAACACTGAAGCTTTCTTT; CDR3: CARSGPGNTEAFF
size: -; V: TRBV18; J: TRBJ1-1; D: -; DNA: TGTGCCAGCTCACCAGAGATGAGCACTGACACTGAAGCTTTCTTT; CDR3: CASSPEMSTDTEAFF
size: -; V: TRBV20-1; J: TRBJ2-3; D: TRBD2; DNA: TGCAGTGCTAGTACCCCCCCCCAGACTAGCGGAATTTTCACAGATACGCAGTATTTT; CDR3: CSASTPPQTSGIFTDTQYF
size: -; V: TRBV28; J: TRBJ1-2; D: -; DNA: TGTGCCAGCTCAAGCGGAACTTGGGGGTCAGCCCGTAACTATGGCTACACCTTC; CDR3: CASSSGTWGSARNYGYTF
size: -; V: TRBV4-2; J: TRBJ2-1; D: -; DNA: TGTGCCAGCAGCCCAGCTCAGCAGGGACAAGGGGCCGATGAGCAGTTCTTC; CDR3: CASSPAQQGQGADEQFF
size: -; V: TRBV27; J: TRBJ1-1; D: -; DNA: TGTGCCAGCAGTTTATCGAGGAACACTGAAGCTTTCTTT; CDR3: CASSLSRNTEAFF
size: -; V: TRBV5-1; J: TRBJ1-2; D: TRBD1; DNA: TGCGCCAGCAGCTTGCTGACAGGGGCTGGTGGCTACACCTTC; CDR3: CASSLLTGAGGYTF
size: once; V: TRBV29-1; J: TRBJ1-2; D: TRBD1; DNA: TGCAGCGCTATACCCGGGACAGGACCCTATGGCTACACCTTC; CDR3: CSAIPGTGPYGYTF